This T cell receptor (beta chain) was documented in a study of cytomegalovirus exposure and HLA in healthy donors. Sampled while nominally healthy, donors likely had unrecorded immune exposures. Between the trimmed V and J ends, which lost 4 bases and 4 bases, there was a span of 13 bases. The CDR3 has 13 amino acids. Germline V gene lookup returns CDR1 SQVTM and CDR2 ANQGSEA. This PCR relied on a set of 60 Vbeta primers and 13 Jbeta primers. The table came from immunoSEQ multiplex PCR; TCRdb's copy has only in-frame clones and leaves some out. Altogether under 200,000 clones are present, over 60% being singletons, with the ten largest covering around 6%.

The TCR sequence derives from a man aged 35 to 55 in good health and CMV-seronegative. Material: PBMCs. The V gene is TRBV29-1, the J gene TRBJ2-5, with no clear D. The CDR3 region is CSVVPPLRETQYF. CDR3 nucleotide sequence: TGCAGCGTTGTGCCCCCCCTGAGAGAGACCCAGTACTTC.